A single sample gave rise to the 15 T cell receptor beta chains below, sequenced in a study of T cell repertoires in cytomegalovirus infection. These receptors are not linked to any known antigen. TCRdb itself ran the reads through MiXCR, one entry per CDR3 protein. The table includes about 400,000 distinct CDR3 sequences, about 35% detected once. Source: cultured PBMCs, taken from culture after CMV antigen stimulation. Receptors were obtained from a human donor in good health (CMV status not recorded). Some clones in this sample may be carry-over from other donors' samples.

V is TRBV27 and J is TRBJ2-7; possibly TRBD1 for D (6 bases). From germline, CDR1 is MNHEY and CDR2 SMNVEV (reference sequence). The CDR3 is made up of 14 amino acids. Trimming shortened V by 0 bases and J by 4 bases, and 10 bases separated the two germline ends. CDR3 sequence reads: CASSLSVTGYEQYF. CDR3 nucleotides: TGTGCCAGCAGTTTATCGGTCACAGGGTACGAGCAGTACTTC.

The chain is built from TRBV9 and TRBJ2-3; D not resolved. Trimming pared 3 bases from V and 0 bases from J, leaving 11 bases between. This CDR3 spans 15 amino acids. Germline V gene data show CDR1 as SGDLS and CDR2 as YYNGEE. The CDR3 spells CASSGEWYSTDTQYF. CDR3 DNA sequence: TGTGCCAGCAGCGGCGAGTGGTATAGCACAGATACGCAGTATTTT.

Only one count was recorded for this clonotype. The gene calls are TRBV6-8 and TRBJ1-6; the D gene is possibly TRBD1 (5 bases). The germline V and J ends were trimmed by 8 bases and 6 bases, with 11 bases remaining between them. There are 13 residues in the CDR3. CDR1 and CDR2 from the germline V gene are MNHGY and SAAAGT. The CDR3 nucleotides are TGTGCCAGCTTACCGGGACCTAATTCACCCCTCCACTTT. This sequence encodes CASLPGPNSPLHF.

This clonotype was observed at least ten times. The rearrangement joins TRBV11-2 to TRBJ2-7; D might be TRBD1 (6 bases). Germline CDR1 is SGHAT and CDR2 is FQNNGV. The CDR3 consists of 14 residues. Trimming took off 2 bases at V and 3 bases at J, with 11 bases between the two ends. The CDR3 loop is CASSLSQGHYEQYF. Here the CDR3 DNA reads TGTGCCAGCAGCTTATCCCAGGGGCACTACGAGCAGTACTTC. Looking up the rest from reference TRBV11-2 and TRBJ2-7 gives the full variable domain: EAGVAQSPRYKIIEKRQSVAFWCNPISGHATLYWYQQILGQGPKLLIQFQNNGVVDDSQLPKDRFSAERLKGVDSTLKIQPAKLEDSAVYLCASSLSQGHYEQYFGPGTRLTVT.

This clonotype was detected many times. The chain employs TRBV7-2 and TRBJ2-5, with a possible D match to TRBD1 (5 bases). In germline, CDR1 is SGHTA, CDR2 FQGNSA. The ends were cut back, 0 bases at V and 1 base at J, with 9 bases in the middle. CDR3 length: 15 amino acids. The CDR3 loop is CASSLAGVLQETQYF. The DNA of the CDR3 is TGTGCCAGCAGCTTAGCAGGGGTTCTCCAAGAGACCCAGTACTTC.

This clonotype was seen only a few times. The CDR3 DNA reads as TGCGCCAGCAGCCAATCCACCGGGACAGGACCGAACACTGAAGCTTTCTTT. Residues: CASSQSTGTGPNTEAFF. The J gene is TRBJ1-1, the V gene TRBV4-3, with 8 bases fitting TRBD1. The CDR3 covers 17 residues. V lost 2 bases to trimming and J lost 1 base; unmatched junction nucleotides: 9. The germline V gene encodes CDR1 LGHNA and CDR2 YSLEER.

The rearrangement joins TRBV12-3 or TRBV12-4 to TRBJ1-1; TRBD1 might be the D (5 bases). Trimming removed 3 bases from V and 4 bases from J, with 9 bases in between. The CDR3 length is 13 residues. For the CDR3, the DNA is TGTGCCAGCAGTTTTAGCCAGGGCACTGAAGCTTTCTTT. Protein product: CASSFSQGTEAFF.

The chain links TRBV27 to TRBJ2-2; TRBD1 matches at 7 bases. Trimming at V came to 4 bases and at J to 3 bases, leaving 2 bases not matched to a gene. The CDR3 sequence is 14 residues long. CDR1 MNHEY and CDR2 SMNVEV come from the germline V gene (reference sequence). This CDR3 reads CASSYTGDTGELFF. The CDR3 DNA reads TGTGCCAGCAGTTACACAGGGGACACCGGGGAGCTGTTTTTT.

The V gene is TRBV7-2, the J gene TRBJ1-4; 7 nucleotides match TRBD1. CDR3 length equals 17 residues. Trimming took 4 bases from V and 12 from J; bases not matched to a gene: 20. Germline CDR1 is SGHTA and CDR2 is FQGNSA. DNA of the CDR3: TGTGCCAGCAGCTACGGTCTCCCGGGACAGATAATACCGGAACTGTTTTTT. Translating it yields CASSYGLPGQIIPELFF.

Only a few counts were recorded for this clonotype. This chain links TRBV7-2 with TRBJ2-5, with TRBD1 matching 7 bases. There are 15 residues in the CDR3. Germline V lookup: CDR1 SGHTA, CDR2 FQGNSA. The V and J ends lost 5 bases and 5 bases, in that order; junction bases with no gene match: 11. CDR3 in amino acids: CASSRPGQLRETQYF. CDR3 DNA sequence: TGTGCCAGCAGCCGACCGGGACAGCTACGGGAGACCCAGTACTTC.

V and J are TRBV19 and TRBJ2-5; 8 nucleotides agree with TRBD2. V shed 8 bases and J 5 bases; nucleotides not matched to a gene: 10. CDR3 size: 14 residues. Germline-derived CDR1 and CDR2 are LNHDA and SQIVND (reference sequence). The CDR3 here is CASRRGAGVETQYF. In DNA form, the CDR3 reads TGTGCCAGTCGCCGGGGAGCGGGAGTGGAGACCCAGTACTTC.

The rearrangement links TRBV12-3 or TRBV12-4 to TRBJ1-1; 7 bases fit TRBD1. The CDR3 is 12 residues long. With 3 bases clipped from V and 8 bases from J, the junction kept 3 bases outside the gene matches. The CDR3 region has the DNA TGTGCCAGCAGTTTCAGGGACAGAGAAGCTTTCTTT. Encoded protein: CASSFRDREAFF.

The chain is built from TRBV7-9 and TRBJ1-3; a weak D match, TRBD1 (5 bases). The ends were cut back, 6 bases at V and 5 bases at J, with 11 bases in the middle. CDR1 is SEHNR, CDR2 FQNEAQ, per germline (reference sequence). The CDR3 is 13 residues long. CDR3 protein: CASSPRARNTIYF. CDR3 bases: TGTGCCAGCAGTCCCAGGGCCAGAAACACCATATATTTT.

This clonotype was seen a few times. The chain links TRBV19 to TRBJ1-1; possible D gene TRBD1, 5 bases. The CDR3 contains 13 residues. V lost 3 bases and J 7 bases, leaving 12 bases between the germline ends. From germline, CDR1 is LNHDA and CDR2 SQIVND (reference sequence). The CDR3 sequence is CASSISGGHEAFF. CDR3 bases: TGTGCCAGTAGTATCAGCGGAGGACATGAAGCTTTCTTT.

This clonotype was recorded at least ten times. The chain combines TRBV11-2 with TRBJ2-1, with D hard to call. In germline, CDR1 is SGHAT, CDR2 FQNNGV. The V gene lost 5 bases and the J gene lost 4 bases, with 9 bases spanning the gap. The CDR3 totals 13 residues. The CDR3 spells CASSEASYNEQFF. CDR3 DNA sequence: TGTGCCAGCAGCGAGGCTTCTTACAATGAGCAGTTCTTC.